Described below is a single T cell receptor beta chain sequence and its context. It has no known antigen specificity. Qualities for individual bases were not recorded, and no much larger clone is one base off. The CDR3 has 14 amino acids, counting the end cysteine and phenylalanine. Only the CDR3 portion is preserved as DNA: 42 bases, with reading frame beginning at the first base. The germline V gene encodes CDR1 MNHEY and CDR2 SMNVEV (reference sequence). V sheds 6 bases and J sheds 3 bases, leaving 11 bases between their ends. This sample stems from a study of T-cell memory formation after mild COVID-19 (dated by TCRdb to the early 2020s). Study-wide context: Most TCR sequence clusters were specific to one of the two donors. Two young, previously healthy adult volunteers made up the cohort, one male and one female. In a couple of donors, T-cell clones that expanded and contracted after mild COVID-19 were tracked by sequencing TCRalpha and TCRbeta repertoires over time. What the authors observed across the whole study: The second-wave clones that peaked on day 37 were not confirmed to be SARS-CoV-2 specific. The study included only a couple of mild cases, and larger cohorts that include severe cases with pre-infection samples were judged to be necessary. Contracting CD4+ clones turned up mainly in the CM and EM memory subsets, whereas EMRA was where CD8+ clones were enriched. Clones contracting from day 15 to 85 had balanced CD4/CD8 phenotypes, while a second wave expanding from day 15 to 37 was biased towards CD4+. Some responding clones were detected in pre-infection memory, suggesting pre-existing cross-reactive memory T cells joined the SARS-CoV-2 response.

Sequencing instrument: Illumina NovaSeq 6000. Using 5'RACE with constant-segment primers, TCRalpha and TCRbeta cDNA libraries were constructed, with sample barcodes and unique molecular identifiers added in the process. Trizol reagent was used to extract RNA from every sample. Amplification of the libraries took two PCR steps, and the second step added a second sample barcode plus Illumina TruSeq adapters. Libraries were sequenced on an Illumina NovaSeq with 2 x 150 bp paired-end reads. The paper's data handling went like this. The reads were demultiplexed and collapsed into UMI-guided consensus sequences using migec v1.2.7. With mixcr v2.1.11, UMI consensuses were aligned to TRA and TRB V and J templates and assembled into clonotypes. Expanded or contracted clonotypes were those called significant by both edgeR and NoisET, with noise models trained on biological replicates. For edgeR calls, the thresholds were a false discovery rate-adjusted p below 0.01 and a log2 fold-change of 1. PCA with hierarchical clustering of max-normalized trajectories of the 1000 most abundant clonotypes was used as exploratory dynamics analysis. Each responding clone was given a CD4 or CD8 phenotype based on the CD4+ and CD8+ repertoires, which had been sequenced separately. Using fastp trimming at Q25 and MiXCR clonotype assembly, TCRdb reanalyzed the public sequencing data and kept in-frame beta chains. Rows are combined by CDR3 protein, so each entry shows the most common genes and DNA. What appears here as the V and J calls and clone size reflects TCRdb's work, not the paper's. The sample has about 290,000 distinct CDR3 sequences on record, approximately 16% of them singletons. About a fifth of the sample rests with the top ten.

PBMCs were isolated by Ficoll-Paque density gradient centrifugation. The TCR was taken from a man aged 18 to 29 who had mild COVID-19 (a few samples of this study predate the infection). The sample titles of this study are shuffled in the database, so cell type and time point are left out; the donor was told from shared clones. The sequenced sample consisted of PBMCs or a T cell subset sorted from them (not recorded which). The V and J genes are TRBV27 and TRBJ2-2; no D segment can be confidently identified. The sequenced DNA: TGTGCCAGCAGCCCCTTTGGGGACACCGGGGAGCTGTTTTTT. This translates into CASSPFGDTGELFF.